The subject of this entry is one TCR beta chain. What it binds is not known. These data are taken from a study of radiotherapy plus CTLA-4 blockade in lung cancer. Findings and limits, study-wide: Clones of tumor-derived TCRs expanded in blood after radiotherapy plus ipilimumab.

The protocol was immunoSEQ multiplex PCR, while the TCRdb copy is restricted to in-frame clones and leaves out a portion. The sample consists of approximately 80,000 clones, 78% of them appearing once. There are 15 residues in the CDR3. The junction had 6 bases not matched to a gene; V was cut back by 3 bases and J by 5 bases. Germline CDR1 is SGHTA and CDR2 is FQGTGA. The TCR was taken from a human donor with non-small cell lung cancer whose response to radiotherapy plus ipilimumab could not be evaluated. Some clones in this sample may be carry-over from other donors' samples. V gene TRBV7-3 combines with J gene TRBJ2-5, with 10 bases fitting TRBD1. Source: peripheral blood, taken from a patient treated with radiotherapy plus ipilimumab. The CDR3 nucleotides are TGTGCCAGCAGCTTTGCCGGGACAGGGGCTGAGACCCAGTACTTC. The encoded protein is CASSFAGTGAETQYF. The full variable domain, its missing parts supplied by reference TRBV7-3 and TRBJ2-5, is GAGVSQTPSNKVTEKGKYVELRCDPISGHTALYWYRQSLGQGPEFLIYFQGTGAADDSGLPNDRFFAVRPEGSVSTLKIQRTERGDSAVYLCASSFAGTGAETQYFGPGTRLLVL.